These 5 T cell receptor beta chains came from one sample sequenced in a study of OX40 agonist ivuxolimab in advanced cancers. Assay: immunoSEQ multiplex PCR; the TCRdb copy retains only in-frame clones and omits some. The sample shows around 70,000 clones, about 91% of them seen only once. The sample was CD4+ or CD8+ T cells sorted from blood, taken in a trial of the OX40 agonist ivuxolimab. The receptors stem from an adult with an advanced solid tumor such as melanoma, head and neck, liver or kidney cancer.

This chain links TRBV10-3 with TRBJ2-5; 9 nucleotides line up with TRBD1. The V and J ends lost 5 bases and 2 bases, in that order; junction bases with no gene match: 6. This CDR3 region has 15 residues. Looked up from germline, CDR1 is ENHRY and CDR2 is SYGVKD. The CDR3 DNA reads TGTGCCATCAGTAAACAGGGGGCAGGTCAAGAGACCCAGTACTTC. It specifies CAISKQGAGQETQYF.

This rearrangement joins TRBV6-5 to TRBJ2-1; no definite D call. The CDR3 is 16 residues long. In germline, CDR1 is MNHEY, CDR2 SVGAGI. Trimming cost V 4 bases and J 0 bases, with 13 bases left between them. CDR3 in DNA: TGTGCCAGCAGTTTGAGGCGCCCGAGCTCCTACAATGAGCAGTTCTTC. This translates into CASSLRRPSSYNEQFF.

The gene calls are TRBV4-2 and TRBJ1-5, with TRBD1 as a possible D gene (5 bases). This CDR3 has 16 amino acids. Trimming shortened V by 3 bases and J by 0 bases, and 12 bases separated the two germline ends. Germline CDR1 reads LGHNA; CDR2 reads YNFKEQ. CDR3 DNA: TGTGCCAGCAGCCAGGGTTGGGGGTATAGCAATCAGCCCCAGCATTTT. Translated: CASSQGWGYSNQPQHF.

The chain is built from TRBV5-1 and TRBJ2-5; unclear D gene. The CDR3 has 12 amino acids. From germline, CDR1 is SGHRS and CDR2 YFSETQ. V lost 4 bases to trimming and J lost 3 bases, with 7 bases between them. The CDR3 protein is CASSQPEETQYF. Here the CDR3 DNA reads TGCGCCAGCAGCCAGCCTGAAGAGACCCAGTACTTC. The full variable domain, with the rest looked up from reference TRBV5-1 and TRBJ2-5, is KAGVTQTPRYLIKTRGQQVTLSCSPISGHRSVSWYQQTPGQGLQFLFEYFSETQRNKGNFPGRFSGRQFSNSRSEMNVSTLELGDSALYLCASSQPEETQYFGPGTRLLVL.

The rearrangement links TRBV30 to TRBJ2-5; 10 bases line up with TRBD1. The germline CDR1 and CDR2 sequences are GTSNPN and SVGIG (reference sequence). There are 17 residues in the CDR3. The ends lost 7 bases at V and 11 bases at J; junction bases unmatched: 25. CDR3 coding DNA: TGTGCCTACACCGGGACAGGGGCTGAGCGGCCGAAGCGGGAGCAGTACTTC. This translates into CAYTGTGAERPKREQYF.